These 28 T cell receptor beta chains were sequenced from one sample in a study of blood T cell repertoires in COVID-19. Sequenced by immunoSEQ multiplex PCR; TCRdb stores in-frame clones only, minus some. The repertoire holds 120,000 to 150,000 clones, with around 81% as singletons. Sequencing input: peripheral blood. These receptors were obtained from a human donor with acute or convalescent COVID-19. The donor label of this sample is uncertain.

The J gene is TRBJ1-3, the V gene TRBV7-9, with TRBD1 matching 9 bases. In germline, CDR1 is SEHNR, CDR2 FQNEAQ (reference sequence). V gave up 5 bases and J gave up 4 bases; unmatched junction bases: 9. This CDR3 has 16 residues. Written as DNA, the CDR3 is TGTGCCAGCAGCCCGGCCACAGGGGGCAGAGGAAACACCATATATTTT. Translation gives CASSPATGGRGNTIYF.

This clone has just one count. The V call is TRBV7-9, the J call TRBJ2-5, with a weak D call TRBD1 (6 bases). Trimming stripped 1 base from V and 2 bases from J, with 8 bases between. This CDR3 is built from 14 residues. Germline V gene lookup returns CDR1 SEHNR and CDR2 FQNEAQ (reference sequence). CDR3 protein: CASSLGGLQETQYF. As DNA, the CDR3 is TGTGCCAGCAGCTTAGGGGGGCTTCAAGAGACCCAGTACTTC.

This clone was seen just once. The chain has TRBV4-1 and TRBJ1-2; 9 bases align to TRBD1. The J segment lost 4 bases and the V segment lost 0 bases, leaving 9 bases of the junction unmatched. Germline V lookup: CDR1 MGHRA, CDR2 YSYEKL. CDR3 length: 17 residues. The CDR3 reads CASSQDQGTGYFYGYTF. CDR3 bases: TGCGCCAGCAGCCAAGATCAGGGGACAGGGTATTTCTATGGCTACACCTTC.

A single count supports this clone. This chain uses TRBV30 with TRBJ2-1, with a tentative D call TRBD1 (5 bases). V lost 0 bases, J lost 0 bases, and 12 bases lay in between. CDR1 is GTSNPN, CDR2 SVGIG, per germline (reference sequence). This CDR3 contains 16 residues. This CDR3 reads CAWSVKGLSSYNEQFF. DNA of the CDR3: TGTGCCTGGAGTGTAAAGGGGCTTAGCTCCTACAATGAGCAGTTCTTC.

This clone was recorded once. V usage is TRBV7-9 and J usage is TRBJ1-6, with 9 bases matching TRBD1. The V and J ends lost 3 bases and 7 bases, in that order; junction bases with no gene match: 4. Germline lookup yields CDR1 SEHNR and CDR2 FQNEAQ (reference sequence). The CDR3 has 15 amino acids. The CDR3 reads CASSLGQGGNSPLHF. The CDR3 DNA is TGTGCCAGCAGCTTGGGACAGGGAGGGAATTCACCCCTCCACTTT.

This chain uses TRBV12-3 or TRBV12-4 with TRBJ1-1; TRBD1 is a possible D gene (6 bases). V dropped 7 bases and J dropped 7 bases, with 13 bases sitting between them. The CDR3 consists of 12 residues. The CDR3 spells CASTLQGIEAFF. CDR3 DNA sequence: TGTGCCAGCACCTTACAGGGTATTGAAGCTTTCTTT.

The J gene is TRBJ1-1, the V gene TRBV10-3, with a weak D call TRBD1 (6 bases). V lost 6 bases and J lost 7, with 18 bases in between. CDR1 is ENHRY and CDR2 is SYGVKD in the germline V gene. The CDR3 consists of 14 residues. CDR3 DNA: TGTGCCATCAGCGAACGACAGGCCCTGAGTGAAGCTTTCTTT. Protein product: CAISERQALSEAFF.

This rearrangement joins TRBV7-8 to TRBJ2-1; 7 bases map to TRBD1. With 4 bases clipped from V and 9 bases from J, the junction kept 15 bases outside the gene matches. Germline V gene sequence: CDR1 SGHVS, CDR2 FQNEAQ. The CDR3 totals 16 residues. The CDR3 sequence: CASSSSRDRPSGEQFF. In nucleotides, the CDR3 is TGTGCCAGCAGCTCCTCCCGGGACAGACCTTCGGGTGAGCAGTTCTTC.

V and J are TRBV4-1 and TRBJ1-2; D is possibly TRBD1 (6 bases). V dropped 1 base and J dropped 4 bases, with 16 bases sitting between them. Germline CDR1 and CDR2: MGHRA and YSYEKL. The CDR3 runs 16 residues. The CDR3 coding sequence is TGCGCCAGCAGCCAAGGTCCAGGACAGACAGTCTATGGCTACACCTTC. It yields the protein CASSQGPGQTVYGYTF.

The V call is TRBV19, the J call TRBJ2-7; D call uncertain. Trimming cost V 3 bases and J 3 bases, with 9 bases left between them. The CDR3 is made up of 13 amino acids. Germline V gives CDR1 LNHDA, CDR2 SQIVND (reference sequence). CDR3 DNA sequence: TGTGCCAGTAGTATTCTCCCCGGCTACGAGCAGTACTTC. Encoded protein: CASSILPGYEQYF.

This clone has just a few counts. The chain has TRBV20-1 and TRBJ1-5; 7 bases map to TRBD1. The CDR3 length is 15 residues. Germline V lookup: CDR1 DFQATT, CDR2 SNEGSKA (reference sequence). The trim removed 3 bases at V and 2 bases at J, leaving 7 bases unmatched. CDR3 protein: CSASETGKGNQPQHF. DNA of the CDR3: TGCAGTGCTAGTGAGACAGGGAAAGGCAATCAGCCCCAGCATTTT.

The V gene is TRBV6-5, the J gene TRBJ1-2; D is perhaps TRBD1 (6 bases). Trimming took off 4 bases at V and 6 bases at J, with 21 bases between the two ends. The CDR3 is made up of 16 amino acids. Germline CDR1 MNHEY, CDR2 SVGAGI. CDR3 protein: CASSSPSGTPLDGYTF. DNA of the CDR3: TGTGCCAGCAGTTCACCTTCCGGGACACCTCTCGATGGCTACACCTTC.

The gene calls are TRBV6-5 and TRBJ1-1; 7 bases map to TRBD1. V lost 0 bases and J lost 3; bases outside the gene matches: 4. The CDR3 extends over 15 amino acids. CDR1 and CDR2 (germline): MNHEY, SVGAGI. CDR3 amino acids: CASSYSGQHHTEAFF. The CDR3, as DNA: TGTGCCAGCAGTTACTCGGGACAGCATCACACTGAAGCTTTCTTT.

The rearrangement links TRBV24-1 to TRBJ2-3, with 9 nucleotides matching TRBD1. Per the germline V gene, CDR1 is KGHDR and CDR2 is SFDVKD. V dropped 2 bases and J dropped 8; count of bases not matched to a gene: 1. This CDR3 is 13 amino acids long. The CDR3 DNA is TGTGCCACCAGTGATTGGGGACAGGGTACGCAGTATTTT. Translating gives CATSDWGQGTQYF.

The CDR3 region is CASSLVGRAIDNEQFF. In DNA form, the CDR3 reads TGTGCCAGCAGCTTGGTGGGCAGGGCGATCGACAATGAGCAGTTCTTC. This chain connects TRBV5-6 to TRBJ2-1; D is perhaps TRBD1 (5 bases). The germline V and J ends were trimmed by 0 bases and 5 bases, with 15 bases remaining between them. The CDR3 totals 16 residues. Per germline, CDR1 SGHDT and CDR2 YYEEEE.

The chain combines TRBV4-1 with TRBJ1-2, with 8 positions matching TRBD1. Germline values: CDR1 MGHRA, CDR2 YSYEKL. Trimming removed 5 bases from V and 4 bases from J; junction bases left unmatched: 6. The CDR3 extends over 14 amino acids. For the CDR3, the DNA is TGCGCCAGCAGCTCTCCGGGACAGGTCTATGGCTACACCTTC. Amino acids: CASSSPGQVYGYTF.

This rearrangement joins TRBV10-3 to TRBJ1-3; tentative D call: TRBD1 (6 bases). The CDR3 spans 14 residues. V was shortened by 6 bases and J by 8 bases, with 17 bases between the two germline ends. Germline CDR1 ENHRY, CDR2 SYGVKD. In nucleotides, the CDR3 is TGTGCCATCAGCAAACAGGGAGAGGTGGACACCATATATTTT. It yields the protein CAISKQGEVDTIYF.

This clone was detected only once. This chain connects TRBV11-2 to TRBJ2-6; D is unresolved. The V gene lost 4 bases and the J gene lost 2 bases, with 6 bases spanning the gap. Germline V lookup: CDR1 SGHAT, CDR2 FQNNGV. This CDR3 has 14 residues. CDR3 residues: CASSSRTGANVLTF. CDR3 in DNA: TGTGCCAGCAGCTCCAGGACTGGGGCCAACGTCCTGACTTTC.

This clone was recorded a few times. The rearrangement uses TRBV6-5 and TRBJ1-1; perhaps TRBD1 as D (6 bases). Trimming removed 6 bases at V and 0 bases at J, with 14 bases between. This CDR3 spans 15 amino acids. The germline V gene has CDR1 MNHEY and CDR2 SVGAGI. CDR3 bases: TGTGCCAGCAGGGGCGGAGCAGGGGTGAACACTGAAGCTTTCTTT. Residues: CASRGGAGVNTEAFF.

This rearrangement joins TRBV6-5 to TRBJ1-2, with D possibly being TRBD1 (6 bases). The CDR3 runs to 13 residues. Trimming removed 6 bases from V and 4 bases from J, with 12 bases in between. Germline lookup yields CDR1 MNHEY and CDR2 SVGAGI. For the CDR3, the DNA is TGTGCCAGCAGCCCAGACAGGCTCTATGGCTACACCTTC. It encodes CASSPDRLYGYTF.

The CDR3 here is CASSYGPDRAGNTIYF. DNA of the CDR3: TGTGCCAGCAGTTACGGACCGGACAGGGCTGGAAACACCATATATTTT. V and J are TRBV6-5 and TRBJ1-3; 8 bases agree with TRBD1. The CDR3 length is 16 residues. CDR1 MNHEY and CDR2 SVGAGI come from the germline V gene. With 2 bases clipped from V and 2 bases from J, the junction kept 5 bases outside the gene matches.

This chain uses TRBV6-1 with TRBJ1-1, with D maybe TRBD1 (5 bases). V gave up 0 bases and J gave up 3 bases, with 8 bases separating them. Germline CDR1 reads MNHNS; CDR2 reads SASEGT. The CDR3 consists of 14 residues. CDR3 DNA: TGTGCCAGCAGTGAAGCCGGGGGGGACACTGAAGCTTTCTTT. It translates to CASSEAGGDTEAFF.

V is TRBV7-2 and J is TRBJ1-5; D gene unclear. The CDR3 spans 13 residues. V was pared by 1 base and J by 5 bases, with 6 bases between. Germline-derived CDR1 and CDR2 are SGHTA and FQGNSA. The CDR3: CASSLVSDQPQHF. The DNA for the CDR3 is TGTGCCAGCAGCTTAGTGAGCGATCAGCCCCAGCATTTT.

This clone was seen a few times. The chain uses TRBV3-1 (or the pseudogene TRBV3-2) and TRBJ2-5; 9 nucleotides match TRBD2. J gave up 0 bases and V 0 bases, and 5 bases lay outside the gene matches. The germline gives CDR1 LGHDT, CDR2 YNNKEL (reference sequence). CDR3 length equals 17 residues. As DNA, the CDR3 is TGTGCCAGCAGCCAAGACACTAGCGGGTCCTACCAAGAGACCCAGTACTTC. It codes for CASSQDTSGSYQETQYF.

This clone was recorded a few times. The chain couples TRBV5-1 to TRBJ2-1, with unresolved D. The CDR3 extends over 14 amino acids. Germline V CDR1 and CDR2: SGHRS, YFSETQ. Trimming left V 0 bases short and J 7 bases short, with 11 bases between. The CDR3 bases are TGCGCCAGCAGCTTGGCCGTTGCGTTTAATGAGCAGTTCTTC. This encodes CASSLAVAFNEQFF. Supplemented by reference TRBV5-1 and TRBJ2-1, the full variable domain reads KAGVTQTPRYLIKTRGQQVTLSCSPISGHRSVSWYQQTPGQGLQFLFEYFSETQRNKGNFPGRFSGRQFSNSRSEMNVSTLELGDSALYLCASSLAVAFNEQFFGPGTRLTVL.

The chain employs TRBV11-2 and TRBJ2-1, with TRBD2 matching over 12 bases. The CDR3 runs to 15 residues. Trimming removed 6 bases from V and 8 bases from J; junction bases left unmatched: 8. Germline loops: CDR1 SGHAT, CDR2 FQNNGV. CDR3 nucleotide sequence: TGTGCCAGCAGGGGACTAGCGGGCCCCGCCGATGAGCAGTTCTTC. It translates to CASRGLAGPADEQFF.

The chain joins TRBV2 to TRBJ1-2; possibly TRBD1 for D (6 bases). Between the trimmed V and J ends, which lost 5 bases and 6 bases, there was a span of 7 bases. Germline V gene sequence: CDR1 SNHLY, CDR2 FYNNEI. This CDR3 spans 11 amino acids. The CDR3 DNA reads as TGTGCCAGCAGTAAGGGGGATGGCTACACCTTC. This gives the protein CASSKGDGYTF.

The DNA for the CDR3 is TGTGCCAGCAGTGACCCTCGGGACATTCTAGATAGCACAGATACGCAGTATTTT. Its translation is CASSDPRDILDSTDTQYF. The chain joins TRBV2 to TRBJ2-3; D is possibly TRBD1 (6 bases). There are 18 residues in the CDR3. Germline V CDR1 and CDR2: SNHLY, FYNNEI. Trimming took off 3 bases at V and 0 bases at J, with 19 bases between the two ends.